These 10 T cell receptor beta chains share one sample of origin, sequenced in a study of T-cell reconstitution after alpha-beta-depleted transplantation in children. Unique molecular identifiers were built into the TCRbeta library. TCRdb reprocessed the PCR reads via MiXCR and lists one record per CDR3 protein. The sample carries 700,000 to 850,000 distinct CDR3 sequences, about 15% recorded once. The sample consisted of PBMCs, mostly from graft donor cells, taken 360 days after TCRalphabeta/CD19-depleted stem cell transplant. These receptors were taken from a male patient younger than 18 who had a stem cell transplant for acute lymphoblastic leukemia, so the T cells may come from the graft donor.

The sample holds many counts of this clonotype. This rearrangement joins TRBV7-8 to TRBJ2-3; D unclear. Germline V gene lookup returns CDR1 SGHVS and CDR2 FQNEAQ. The CDR3 spans 17 residues. Trimming pared 5 bases from V and 2 bases from J, leaving 20 bases between. The CDR3 is CASSRLPPGSFTDTQYF. Here the CDR3 DNA reads TGTGCCAGCAGCCGATTGCCTCCAGGCAGTTTCACAGATACGCAGTATTTT.

The rearrangement joins TRBV5-1 to TRBJ2-2; 11 bases map to TRBD2. The CDR3 is 16 residues long. The trim removed 5 bases at V and 2 bases at J, leaving 5 bases unmatched. Germline values: CDR1 SGHRS, CDR2 YFSETQ. The CDR3 DNA reads as TGCGCCAGCAGGTTGACTAGCGGGATCAACACCGGGGAGCTGTTTTTT. This sequence encodes CASRLTSGINTGELFF. Drawing the rest from reference TRBV5-1 and TRBJ2-2, the complete variable domain is KAGVTQTPRYLIKTRGQQVTLSCSPISGHRSVSWYQQTPGQGLQFLFEYFSETQRNKGNFPGRFSGRQFSNSRSEMNVSTLELGDSALYLCASRLTSGINTGELFFGEGSRLTVL.

The sample holds a few counts of this clonotype. J is TRBJ2-3 and V is TRBV12-3 or TRBV12-4, with 7 bases fitting TRBD1. The V gene end was trimmed by 6 bases and the J gene end by 6 bases; junction bases not matched to a gene: 6. The CDR3 loop spans 13 amino acids. For the CDR3, the DNA is TGTGCCAGCAGGTCGTACAGGGGTGATACGCAGTATTTT. This codes for CASRSYRGDTQYF.

The V and J genes are TRBV4-1 and TRBJ1-1; D unresolved. Trimming stripped 8 bases from V and 11 bases from J, with 27 bases between. CDR1 and CDR2 from the germline V gene are MGHRA and YSYEKL. The CDR3 extends over 15 amino acids. CDR3 nucleotides: TGCGCCAGCGAGCGCTGGGTCTTAAACGCCGCCGGGGCTTTCTTT. This translates into CASERWVLNAAGAFF.

The rearrangement joins TRBV12-3 or TRBV12-4 to TRBJ1-1, with TRBD1 matching 8 bases. The CDR3 has 15 residues. With V trimmed by 5 bases and J by 7 bases, 12 bases remained unmatched. The CDR3 sequence: CASSPLDRAVLEAFF. As DNA, the CDR3 is TGTGCCAGCAGTCCCCTGGACAGGGCGGTTCTTGAAGCTTTCTTT.

V and J are TRBV7-3 and TRBJ2-2, with D uncertain. Germline V gene lookup returns CDR1 SGHTA and CDR2 FQGTGA. CDR3 size: 14 residues. V lost 4 bases to trimming and J lost 6 bases, with 12 bases between them. Here the CDR3 reads CASSSSRGAGELFF. Here the CDR3 DNA reads TGTGCCAGCAGCTCCAGTCGTGGGGCCGGGGAGCTGTTTTTT. The variable domain in full, completed from reference TRBV7-3 and TRBJ2-2, reads GAGVSQTPSNKVTEKGKYVELRCDPISGHTALYWYRQSLGQGPEFLIYFQGTGAADDSGLPNDRFFAVRPEGSVSTLKIQRTERGDSAVYLCASSSSRGAGELFFGEGSRLTVL.

The chain carries TRBV27 and TRBJ2-1; D uncertain. CDR1 and CDR2 (germline): MNHEY, SMNVEV (reference sequence). This CDR3 has 13 amino acids. Trimming took off 6 bases at V and 11 bases at J, with 17 bases between the two ends. CDR3 in amino acids: CASSPSDSLQQFF. CDR3 coding DNA: TGTGCCAGCAGCCCCAGCGACTCGTTACAGCAGTTCTTC.

This rearrangement joins TRBV29-1 to TRBJ1-2; TRBD1 agrees at 7 bases. The J segment lost 7 bases and the V segment lost 3 bases, leaving 2 bases of the junction unmatched. Germline CDR1 SQVTM, CDR2 ANQGSEA. The CDR3 runs to 11 residues. The CDR3 nucleotides read TGCAGCGTTGAGGGGACAGCTGGCTACACCTTC. The encoded protein is CSVEGTAGYTF.

This clonotype has just one count. The chain couples TRBV29-1 to TRBJ2-7; tentative D call: TRBD2 (6 bases). Between the trimmed V and J ends, which lost 4 bases and 7 bases, there was a span of 11 bases. Looked up from germline, CDR1 is SQVTM and CDR2 is ANQGSEA. The CDR3 sequence is 11 residues long. DNA of the CDR3: TGCAGCGTTGTTGCGGGGCTTGAGCAGTACTTC. Protein sequence: CSVVAGLEQYF.

This clonotype was counted between two and nine times. The V and J genes are TRBV20-1 and TRBJ1-4; no definite D call. From germline, CDR1 is DFQATT and CDR2 SNEGSKA (reference sequence). This CDR3 has 16 residues. V lost 4 bases and J 8 bases, leaving 23 bases between the germline ends. For the CDR3, the DNA is TGCAGTGCTAACACTTGGGAGGCGGGCAGAAGGGAAAAACTGTTTTTT. Residues: CSANTWEAGRREKLFF.